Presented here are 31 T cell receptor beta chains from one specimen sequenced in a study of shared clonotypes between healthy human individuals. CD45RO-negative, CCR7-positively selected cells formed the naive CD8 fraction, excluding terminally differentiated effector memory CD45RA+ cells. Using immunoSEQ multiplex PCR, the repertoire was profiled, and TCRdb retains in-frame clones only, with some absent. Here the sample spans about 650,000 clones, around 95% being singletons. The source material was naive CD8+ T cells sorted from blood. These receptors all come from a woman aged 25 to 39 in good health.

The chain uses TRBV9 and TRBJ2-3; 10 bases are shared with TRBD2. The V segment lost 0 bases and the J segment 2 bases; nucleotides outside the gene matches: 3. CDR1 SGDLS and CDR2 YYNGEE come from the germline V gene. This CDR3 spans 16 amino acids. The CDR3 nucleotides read TGTGCCAGCAGCGTAGAACTAGCGGGAACCACAGATACGCAGTATTTT. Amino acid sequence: CASSVELAGTTDTQYF. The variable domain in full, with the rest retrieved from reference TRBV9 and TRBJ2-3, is DSGVTQTPKHLITATGQRVTLRCSPRSGDLSVYWYQQSLDQGLQFLIQYYNGEERAKGNILERFSAQQFPDLHSELNLSSLELGDSALYFCASSVELAGTTDTQYFGPGTRLTVL.

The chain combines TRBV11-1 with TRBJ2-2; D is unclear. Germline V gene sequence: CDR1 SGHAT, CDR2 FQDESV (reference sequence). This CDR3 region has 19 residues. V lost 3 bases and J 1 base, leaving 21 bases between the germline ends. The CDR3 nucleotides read TGTGCCAGCAGCTTTTGGGCCCCATATCTATTGCGGAACACCGGGGAGCTGTTTTTT. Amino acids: CASSFWAPYLLRNTGELFF.

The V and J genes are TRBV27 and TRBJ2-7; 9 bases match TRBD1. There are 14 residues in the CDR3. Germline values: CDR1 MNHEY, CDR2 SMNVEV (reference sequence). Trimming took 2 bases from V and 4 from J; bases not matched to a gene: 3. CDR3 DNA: TGTGCCAGCAGTTTAGCCGGGACAGGGTACGAGCAGTACTTC. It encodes CASSLAGTGYEQYF.

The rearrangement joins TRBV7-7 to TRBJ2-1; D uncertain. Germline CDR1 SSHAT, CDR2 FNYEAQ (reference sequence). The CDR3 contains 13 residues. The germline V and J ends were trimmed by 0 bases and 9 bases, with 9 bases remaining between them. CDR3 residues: CASSLARSGEQFF. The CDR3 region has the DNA TGTGCCAGCAGCTTAGCCCGTTCGGGTGAGCAGTTCTTC.

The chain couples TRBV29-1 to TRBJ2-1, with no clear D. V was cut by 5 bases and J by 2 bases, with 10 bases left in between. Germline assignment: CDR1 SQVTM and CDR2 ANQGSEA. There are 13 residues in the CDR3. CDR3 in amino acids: CSVLPETYNEQFF. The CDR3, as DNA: TGCAGCGTTCTCCCGGAAACCTACAATGAGCAGTTCTTC.

CDR3 DNA: TGTGCCAGTAGTATAGAATTTGGCGGGAGTTACGAGCAGTACTTC. This codes for CASSIEFGGSYEQYF. J is TRBJ2-7 and V is TRBV19, with TRBD2 identical over 7 bases. The ends lost 0 bases at V and 4 bases at J; junction bases unmatched: 6. The CDR3 contains 15 residues. Germline V gene sequence: CDR1 LNHDA, CDR2 SQIVND (reference sequence). Looking up the rest from reference TRBV19 and TRBJ2-7 gives the full variable domain: DGGITQSPKYLFRKEGQNVTLSCEQNLNHDAMYWYRQDPGQGLRLIYYSQIVNDFQKGDIAEGYSVSREKKESFPLTVTSAQKNPTAFYLCASSIEFGGSYEQYFGPGTRLTVT.

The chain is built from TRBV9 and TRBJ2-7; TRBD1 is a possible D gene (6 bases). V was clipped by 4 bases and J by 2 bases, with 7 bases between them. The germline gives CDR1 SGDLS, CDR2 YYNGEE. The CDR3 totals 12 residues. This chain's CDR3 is CASSSGAYEQYF. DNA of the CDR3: TGTGCCAGCAGCTCAGGGGCCTACGAGCAGTACTTC. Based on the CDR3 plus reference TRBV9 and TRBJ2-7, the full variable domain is DSGVTQTPKHLITATGQRVTLRCSPRSGDLSVYWYQQSLDQGLQFLIQYYNGEERAKGNILERFSAQQFPDLHSELNLSSLELGDSALYFCASSSGAYEQYFGPGTRLTVT.

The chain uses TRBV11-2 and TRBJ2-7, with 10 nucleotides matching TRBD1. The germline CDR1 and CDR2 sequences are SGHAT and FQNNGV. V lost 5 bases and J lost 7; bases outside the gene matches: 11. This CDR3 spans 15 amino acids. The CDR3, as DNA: TGTGCCAGCAGCGCCCGGGGACAGGGGTTAGGGGAGCAGTACTTC. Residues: CASSARGQGLGEQYF.

In nucleotides, the CDR3 is TGTGCCAGCAGCTTGACGGGCACTGAAGCTTTCTTT. It translates to CASSLTGTEAFF. The genes are TRBV5-6 and TRBJ1-1; D not certain. The CDR3 extends over 12 amino acids. CDR1 is SGHDT and CDR2 is YYEEEE in the germline V gene. Trimming took 1 base from V and 4 from J, leaving 5 bases between them.

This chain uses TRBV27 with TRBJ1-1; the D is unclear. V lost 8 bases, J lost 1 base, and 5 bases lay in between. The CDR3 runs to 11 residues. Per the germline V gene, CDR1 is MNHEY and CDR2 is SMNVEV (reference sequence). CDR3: CASYKNTEAFF. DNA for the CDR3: TGTGCCAGCTACAAGAACACTGAAGCTTTCTTT.

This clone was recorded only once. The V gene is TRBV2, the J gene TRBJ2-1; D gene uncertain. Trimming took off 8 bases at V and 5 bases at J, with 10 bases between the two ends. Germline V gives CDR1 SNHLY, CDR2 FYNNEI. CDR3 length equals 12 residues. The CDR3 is CASGTFDNEQFF. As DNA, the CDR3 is TGTGCCAGCGGCACATTCGACAATGAGCAGTTCTTC. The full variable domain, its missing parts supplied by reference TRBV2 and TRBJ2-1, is EPEVTQTPSHQVTQMGQEVILRCVPISNHLYFYWYRQILGQKVEFLVSFYNNEISEKSEIFDDQFSVERPDGSNFTLKIRSTKLEDSAMYFCASGTFDNEQFFGPGTRLTVL.

CDR3 sequence (DNA): TGTGCCAGCTTTGTACCGGACAGTGGGGAGACCCAGTACTTC. Its translation: CASFVPDSGETQYF. The chain employs TRBV21-1 and TRBJ2-5; TRBD1, the table's D call, was not compared with the DNA. TRBV21-1 is listed as a pseudogene. This CDR3 has 14 residues.

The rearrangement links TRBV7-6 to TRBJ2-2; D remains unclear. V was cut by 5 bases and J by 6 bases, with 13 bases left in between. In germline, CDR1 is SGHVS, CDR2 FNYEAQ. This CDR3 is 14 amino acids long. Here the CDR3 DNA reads TGTGCCAGCAGCCCCTCTGGGGTCTCCGGGGAGCTGTTTTTT. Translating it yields CASSPSGVSGELFF.

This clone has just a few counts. In DNA form, the CDR3 reads TGTGCCAGCAGCTTAAAAGGGACAGTCACAGATACGCAGTATTTT. Its protein is CASSLKGTVTDTQYF. The gene calls are TRBV11-2 and TRBJ2-3; 7 nucleotides match TRBD1. CDR1 and CDR2 (germline): SGHAT, FQNNGV. The CDR3 is 15 residues long. The V gene end was trimmed by 2 bases and the J gene end by 2 bases; junction bases not matched to a gene: 4. Full variable domain (outside the CDR3, taken from reference TRBV11-2 and TRBJ2-3): EAGVAQSPRYKIIEKRQSVAFWCNPISGHATLYWYQQILGQGPKLLIQFQNNGVVDDSQLPKDRFSAERLKGVDSTLKIQPAKLEDSAVYLCASSLKGTVTDTQYFGPGTRLTVL.

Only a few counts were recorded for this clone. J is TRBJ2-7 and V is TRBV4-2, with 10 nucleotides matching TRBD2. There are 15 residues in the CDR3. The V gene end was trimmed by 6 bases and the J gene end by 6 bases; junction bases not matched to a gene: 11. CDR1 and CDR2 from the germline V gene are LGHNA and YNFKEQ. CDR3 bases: TGTGCCAGCAGACAAACGATTACTAGCGGGGCCGAGCAGTACTTC. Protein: CASRQTITSGAEQYF.

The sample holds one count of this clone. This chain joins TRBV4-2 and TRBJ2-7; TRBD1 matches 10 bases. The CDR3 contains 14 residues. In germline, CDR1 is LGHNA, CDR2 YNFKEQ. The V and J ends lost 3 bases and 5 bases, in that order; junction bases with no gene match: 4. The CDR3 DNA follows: TGTGCCAGCAGCCAGGGACAGGGGAGCAACGAGCAGTACTTC. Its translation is CASSQGQGSNEQYF.

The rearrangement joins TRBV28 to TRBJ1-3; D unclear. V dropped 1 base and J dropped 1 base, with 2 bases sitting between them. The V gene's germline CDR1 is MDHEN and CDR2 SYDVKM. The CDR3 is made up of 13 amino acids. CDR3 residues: CASSLYSGNTIYF. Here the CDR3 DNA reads TGTGCCAGCAGTTTATATTCTGGAAACACCATATATTTT.

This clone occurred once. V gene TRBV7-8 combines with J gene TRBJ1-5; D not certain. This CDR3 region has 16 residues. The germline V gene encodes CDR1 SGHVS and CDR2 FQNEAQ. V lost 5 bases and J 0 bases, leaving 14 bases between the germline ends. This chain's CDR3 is CASSQEGRASNQPQHF. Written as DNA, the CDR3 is TGTGCCAGCAGCCAAGAGGGTAGGGCTAGCAATCAGCCCCAGCATTTT.

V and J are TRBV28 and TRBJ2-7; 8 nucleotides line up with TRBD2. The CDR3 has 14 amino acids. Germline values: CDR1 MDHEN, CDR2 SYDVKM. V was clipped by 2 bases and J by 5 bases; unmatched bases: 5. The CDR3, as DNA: TGTGCCAGCAGTTTAAGCGGGAGTTTCGACGAGCAGTACTTC. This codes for CASSLSGSFDEQYF.

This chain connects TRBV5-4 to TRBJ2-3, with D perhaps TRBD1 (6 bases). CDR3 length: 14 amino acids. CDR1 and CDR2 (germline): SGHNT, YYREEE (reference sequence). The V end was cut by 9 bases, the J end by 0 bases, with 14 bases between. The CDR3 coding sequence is TGTGCCATGGCCGGGACAAAAAGCACAGATACGCAGTATTTT. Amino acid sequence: CAMAGTKSTDTQYF.

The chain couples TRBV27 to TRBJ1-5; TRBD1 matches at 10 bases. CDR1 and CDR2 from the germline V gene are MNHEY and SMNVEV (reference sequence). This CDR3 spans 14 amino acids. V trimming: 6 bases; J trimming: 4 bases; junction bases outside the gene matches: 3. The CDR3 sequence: CASRPGQGNQPQHF. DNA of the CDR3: TGTGCCAGCAGGCCGGGACAGGGGAATCAGCCCCAGCATTTT.

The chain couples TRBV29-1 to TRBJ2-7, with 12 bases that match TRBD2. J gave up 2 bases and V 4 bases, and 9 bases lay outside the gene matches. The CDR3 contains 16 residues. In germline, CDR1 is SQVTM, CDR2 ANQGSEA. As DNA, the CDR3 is TGCAGCGTTGTCTGGACTAGCGGGACCTCGACCTACGAGCAGTACTTC. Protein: CSVVWTSGTSTYEQYF.

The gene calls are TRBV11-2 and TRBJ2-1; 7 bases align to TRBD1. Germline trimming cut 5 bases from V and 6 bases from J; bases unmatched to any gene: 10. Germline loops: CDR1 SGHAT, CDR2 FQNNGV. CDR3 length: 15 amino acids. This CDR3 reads CASSPSDRRPNEQFF. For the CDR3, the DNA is TGTGCCAGCAGCCCCTCGGACAGGAGGCCCAATGAGCAGTTCTTC.

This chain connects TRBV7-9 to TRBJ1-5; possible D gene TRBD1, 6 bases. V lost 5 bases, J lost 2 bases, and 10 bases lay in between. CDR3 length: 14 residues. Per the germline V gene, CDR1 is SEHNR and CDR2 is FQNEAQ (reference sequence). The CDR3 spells CASSPGEGNQPQHF. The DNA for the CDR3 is TGTGCCAGCAGCCCAGGGGAAGGCAATCAGCCCCAGCATTTT.

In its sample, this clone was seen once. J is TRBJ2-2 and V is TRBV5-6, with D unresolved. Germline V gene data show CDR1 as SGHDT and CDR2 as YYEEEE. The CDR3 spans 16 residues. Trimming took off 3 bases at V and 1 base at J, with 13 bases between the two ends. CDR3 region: CASSSYDSENTGELFF. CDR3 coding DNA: TGTGCCAGCAGCTCATACGACTCCGAGAACACCGGGGAGCTGTTTTTT.

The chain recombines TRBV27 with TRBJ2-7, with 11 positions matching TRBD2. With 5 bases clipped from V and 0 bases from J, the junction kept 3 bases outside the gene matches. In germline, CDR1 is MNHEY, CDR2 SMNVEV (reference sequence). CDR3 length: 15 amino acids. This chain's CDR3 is CASSEGLAASYEQYF. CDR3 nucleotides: TGTGCCAGCAGTGAGGGACTAGCGGCCTCCTACGAGCAGTACTTC.

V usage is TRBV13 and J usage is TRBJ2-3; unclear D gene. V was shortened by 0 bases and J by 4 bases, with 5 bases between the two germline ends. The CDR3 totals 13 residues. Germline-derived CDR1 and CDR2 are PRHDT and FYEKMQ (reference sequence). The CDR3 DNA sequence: TGTGCCAGCAGCTTAGGTTTCCCAGATACGCAGTATTTT. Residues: CASSLGFPDTQYF.

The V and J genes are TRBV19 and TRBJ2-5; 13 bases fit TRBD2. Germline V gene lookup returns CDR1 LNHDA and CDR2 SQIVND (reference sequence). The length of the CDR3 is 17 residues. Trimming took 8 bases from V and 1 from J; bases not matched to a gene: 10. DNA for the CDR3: TGTGCCAGTCGGCCCGGGACTAGCGGGACATCCCAAGAGACCCAGTACTTC. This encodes CASRPGTSGTSQETQYF.

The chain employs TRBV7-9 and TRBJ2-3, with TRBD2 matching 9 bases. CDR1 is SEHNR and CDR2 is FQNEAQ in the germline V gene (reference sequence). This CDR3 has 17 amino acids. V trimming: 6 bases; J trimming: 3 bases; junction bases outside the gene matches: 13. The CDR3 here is CASSIPAVREGTDTQYF. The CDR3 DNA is TGTGCCAGCAGTATCCCAGCCGTGCGGGAGGGTACAGATACGCAGTATTTT.

CDR3 sequence reads: CASSLVADSYEQYF. The CDR3 DNA follows: TGTGCCAGCAGCTTAGTCGCAGACTCCTACGAGCAGTACTTC. The chain has TRBV7-2 and TRBJ2-7, with D unresolved. The length of the CDR3 is 14 residues. Trimming removed 1 base at V and 0 bases at J, with 7 bases between. CDR1 is SGHTA, CDR2 FQGNSA, per germline.

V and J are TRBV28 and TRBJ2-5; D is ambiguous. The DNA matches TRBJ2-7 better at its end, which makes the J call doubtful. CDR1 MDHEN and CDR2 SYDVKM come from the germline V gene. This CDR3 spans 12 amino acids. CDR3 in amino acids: CASSFSSSEQYF. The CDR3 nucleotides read TGTGCCAGCAGTTTCTCTTCTAGCGAGCAGTACTTC.